Below are 30 T cell receptor beta chains sequenced from a single sample in a study of cytomegalovirus exposure and HLA in healthy donors. PCR involved 60 Vbeta and 13 Jbeta primers. Sequenced by immunoSEQ multiplex PCR; TCRdb stores in-frame clones only, minus some. The repertoire consists of 150,000 or so clones, with 65% to 85% occurring once and the leading ten covering less than 8.5%. Sequencing used PBMCs. These receptors came from a man aged 35 to 55 in good health and CMV-seropositive.

CDR3 loop: CASSPRGTEAFF. The CDR3 nucleotides read TGTGCCAGCAGCCCCAGGGGGACTGAAGCTTTCTTT. This sequence joins TRBV5-5 and TRBJ1-1; 7 bases match TRBD1. The germline gives CDR1 SGHKS, CDR2 YYEKEE (reference sequence). CDR3 length: 12 amino acids. Germline trimming cut 4 bases from V and 5 bases from J; bases unmatched to any gene: 2.

This chain connects TRBV29-1 to TRBJ2-3; D gene unclear. V was pared by 6 bases and J by 1 base, with 14 bases between. The CDR3 loop spans 14 amino acids. The germline V gene encodes CDR1 SQVTM and CDR2 ANQGSEA. CDR3: CSVLLPRGTDTQYF. CDR3 nucleotides: TGCAGCGTCTTGTTGCCGAGAGGCACAGATACGCAGTATTTT.

The genes are TRBV4-3 and TRBJ2-5; D is perhaps TRBD1 (6 bases). The germline gives CDR1 LGHNA, CDR2 YSLEER. Trimming pared 0 bases from V and 5 bases from J, leaving 13 bases between. There are 15 residues in the CDR3. The CDR3 coding sequence is TGCGCCAGCAGCCAAGACCCTGTTCAGGGGGAGACCCAGTACTTC. Amino acid sequence: CASSQDPVQGETQYF.

The CDR3 region has the DNA TGCGCCAGCAGCTTGGCGGTAGCGGTCGGGGAGCTGTTTTTT. Its translation: CASSLAVAVGELFF. The V and J genes are TRBV5-1 and TRBJ2-2; D might be TRBD2 (6 bases). The germline V gene encodes CDR1 SGHRS and CDR2 YFSETQ. This CDR3 has 14 residues. V gave up 0 bases and J gave up 7 bases, with 10 bases separating them.

Only a few counts were recorded for this clone. V gene TRBV20-1 combines with J gene TRBJ1-2, with no clear D. Per germline, CDR1 DFQATT and CDR2 SNEGSKA (reference sequence). The CDR3 is 11 residues long. Between the trimmed V and J ends, which lost 3 bases and 8 bases, there was a span of 10 bases. The chain's CDR3 is CSARSGLGYTF. In nucleotides, the CDR3 is TGCAGTGCTAGGTCAGGTTTGGGCTACACCTTC.

The rearrangement links TRBV5-1 to TRBJ1-2, with TRBD1 matching 7 bases. This CDR3 contains 13 residues. The J segment lost 8 bases and the V segment lost 1 base, leaving 5 bases of the junction unmatched. Germline V gene sequence: CDR1 SGHRS, CDR2 YFSETQ. CDR3 in amino acids: CASSLQGGGGYTF. The CDR3 nucleotides read TGCGCCAGCAGCTTGCAGGGGGGCGGAGGCTACACCTTC.

For this clone: The sample carries other DNA sequences with the same CDR3. The chain couples TRBV6-6 to TRBJ1-2; D is possibly TRBD1 (6 bases). Germline V lookup: CDR1 MNHNY, CDR2 SVGAGI (reference sequence). The CDR3 length is 12 residues. V was pared by 5 bases and J by 9 bases, with 13 bases between. The DNA for the CDR3 is TGTGCCAGCAGTCAGCACAGGGCCCGCTACACCTTC. It codes for CASSQHRARYTF.

This clone appeared a few times. The same CDR3 arises from other DNA sequences in this sample as well. The chain recombines TRBV4-3 with TRBJ1-4; 10 bases map to TRBD1. V lost 0 bases and J lost 11; bases outside the gene matches: 6. The CDR3 extends over 15 amino acids. The germline V gene encodes CDR1 LGHNA and CDR2 YSLEER. The CDR3: CASSQEGQGGEKLFF. The CDR3 coding sequence is TGCGCCAGCAGCCAAGAAGGACAGGGGGGGGAGAAACTGTTTTTT.

Many counts were recorded for this clone. The rearrangement uses TRBV19 and TRBJ2-6; no clear D. There are 14 residues in the CDR3. The germline CDR1 and CDR2 sequences are LNHDA and SQIVND (reference sequence). V was trimmed by 8 bases and J by 0 bases, leaving 8 bases between them. The CDR3 bases are TGTGCCAGTGGGCCGAGCTCTGGGGCCAACGTCCTGACTTTC. Translation gives CASGPSSGANVLTF.

The chain has TRBV5-6 and TRBJ1-5, with a possible D match to TRBD1 (5 bases). The V end was cut by 4 bases, the J end by 2 bases, with 22 bases between. The CDR3 consists of 18 residues. Per the germline V gene, CDR1 is SGHDT and CDR2 is YYEEEE. CDR3 residues: CASSPSSGGTFGNQPQHF. The CDR3 nucleotides are TGTGCCAGCAGCCCCTCCAGCGGGGGGACCTTCGGCAATCAGCCCCAGCATTTT.

The chain employs TRBV29-1 and TRBJ1-1, with 7 bases matching TRBD1. The germline V gene encodes CDR1 SQVTM and CDR2 ANQGSEA. V lost 8 bases, J lost 6 bases, and 9 bases stayed unmatched. There are 12 residues in the CDR3. This CDR3 reads CSTRRQGSEAFF. In DNA form, the CDR3 reads TGCAGCACAAGAAGACAGGGATCTGAAGCTTTCTTT.

This chain uses TRBV9 with TRBJ2-4; 7 bases fit TRBD2. After removal of 0 bases from V and 3 bases from J, the junction contained 3 bases not matched to a gene. Germline loops: CDR1 SGDLS, CDR2 YYNGEE. The CDR3 runs to 15 residues. CDR3 sequence (DNA): TGTGCCAGCAGCGTAGCTGGGGGGGGCAAAAACATTCAGTACTTC. This gives the protein CASSVAGGGKNIQYF. Full variable domain (remainder filled in from reference TRBV9 and TRBJ2-4): DSGVTQTPKHLITATGQRVTLRCSPRSGDLSVYWYQQSLDQGLQFLIQYYNGEERAKGNILERFSAQQFPDLHSELNLSSLELGDSALYFCASSVAGGGKNIQYFGAGTRLSVL.

Details on this clone: The same CDR3 is also encoded by other DNA sequences in this sample. V gene TRBV10-3 combines with J gene TRBJ2-7, with D perhaps TRBD2 (7 bases). This CDR3 has 15 amino acids. Germline CDR1 is ENHRY and CDR2 is SYGVKD. V was shortened by 3 bases and J by 5 bases, with 17 bases between the two germline ends. DNA of the CDR3: TGTGCCATCAGTGATTGGGGGGGGGCGGGCCACGAGCAGTACTTC. Amino acid sequence: CAISDWGGAGHEQYF.

Regarding this clone: Germline and junction disagree at one end, which may indicate a read error. This sample also contains other DNA sequences that code for the same CDR3. The chain employs TRBV6-1 and TRBJ1-2; D is possibly TRBD1 (6 bases). The CDR3 loop spans 16 amino acids. The germline gives CDR1 MNHNS, CDR2 SASEGT. The CDR3 DNA follows: TGTGCCAGCAGTGAATATGACGGCAGGGGAAGGGAGGGCTACACCTTT. Amino acid sequence: CASSEYDGRGREGYTF.

The gene calls are TRBV5-6 and TRBJ1-2; the match to TRBD1 covers 8 bases. J gave up 6 bases and V 3 bases, and 10 bases lay outside the gene matches. Germline CDR1 SGHDT, CDR2 YYEEEE. The CDR3 length is 15 residues. The CDR3 loop reads CASSYEKGTGDGYTF. The CDR3, as DNA: TGTGCCAGCAGCTACGAAAAGGGGACAGGAGATGGCTACACCTTC.

V usage is TRBV27 and J usage is TRBJ1-2, with 7 positions matching TRBD1. CDR1 MNHEY and CDR2 SMNVEV come from the germline V gene (reference sequence). V shed 3 bases and J 4 bases; nucleotides not matched to a gene: 2. The length of the CDR3 is 13 residues. The CDR3 DNA sequence: TGTGCCAGCAGTTTGGACAGGCTCTATGGCTACACCTTC. Translating gives CASSLDRLYGYTF.

The chain uses TRBV5-1 and TRBJ1-1; 7 bases match TRBD1. This CDR3 comprises 14 residues. Germline CDR1 is SGHRS and CDR2 is YFSETQ. V was clipped by 4 bases and J by 4 bases; unmatched bases: 7. CDR3 coding DNA: TGCGCCAGCAGCGACACAGGGGTTGGCACTGAAGCTTTCTTT. This gives the protein CASSDTGVGTEAFF.

The chain employs TRBV7-3 and TRBJ1-4; tentative D call: TRBD1 (5 bases). Germline loops: CDR1 SGHTA, CDR2 FQGTGA. Trimming pared 5 bases from V and 0 bases from J, leaving 13 bases between. The CDR3 is made up of 16 amino acids. CDR3 sequence (DNA): TGTGCCAGCAGCGCTTACCACAGGCCAACTAATGAAAAACTGTTTTTT. This codes for CASSAYHRPTNEKLFF. Supplemented by reference TRBV7-3 and TRBJ1-4, the full variable domain reads GAGVSQTPSNKVTEKGKYVELRCDPISGHTALYWYRQSLGQGPEFLIYFQGTGAADDSGLPNDRFFAVRPEGSVSTLKIQRTERGDSAVYLCASSAYHRPTNEKLFFGSGTQLSVL.

As concerns this clone: Distinct nucleotide sequences in the sample also encode this CDR3. The chain employs TRBV7-8 and TRBJ1-2; D is unclear. With 1 base removed from V and 2 bases from J, the gap between germline ends came to 8 bases. The CDR3 loop spans 14 amino acids. Germline V gene sequence: CDR1 SGHVS, CDR2 FQNEAQ. The CDR3 protein is CASSLGQANYGYTF. CDR3 nucleotides: TGTGCCAGCAGCTTAGGGCAGGCCAACTATGGCTACACCTTC.

The chain couples TRBV5-1 to TRBJ1-5; D is unresolved. V shed 0 bases and J shed 5 bases, with 6 bases lying between them. The CDR3 contains 13 residues. CDR1 is SGHRS, CDR2 YFSETQ, per germline. The CDR3 DNA sequence: TGCGCCAGCAGCTTGGACAGTTATCAGCCCCAGCATTTT. Translated, it gives CASSLDSYQPQHF.

The chain uses TRBV29-1 and TRBJ2-5, with D hard to call. The CDR3 consists of 11 residues. V lost 2 bases, J lost 1 base, and 2 bases lay in between. In germline, CDR1 is SQVTM, CDR2 ANQGSEA. The CDR3 sequence is CSVELQETQYF. In DNA, the CDR3 is TGCAGCGTTGAACTCCAAGAGACCCAGTACTTC.

The chain is built from TRBV6-5 and TRBJ1-3, with a weak D call TRBD1 (5 bases). This CDR3 contains 14 residues. Trimming took off 6 bases at V and 0 bases at J, with 9 bases between the two ends. Per germline, CDR1 MNHEY and CDR2 SVGAGI. In nucleotides, the CDR3 is TGTGCCAGCAGGTCTCAGGGCTCTGGAAACACCATATATTTT. It encodes CASRSQGSGNTIYF.

J is TRBJ1-5 and V is TRBV27, with 7 bases that match TRBD1. CDR1 is MNHEY and CDR2 is SMNVEV in the germline V gene (reference sequence). V lost 5 bases, J lost 4 bases, and 8 bases stayed unmatched. This CDR3 region has 15 residues. CDR3 sequence: CASSQQGLGNQPQHF. CDR3 sequence (DNA): TGTGCCAGCAGTCAACAGGGGTTGGGAAATCAGCCCCAGCATTTT.

This clone was seen just once. The chain couples TRBV18 to TRBJ2-3, with 11 bases matching TRBD2. V trimming: 3 bases; J trimming: 4 bases; junction bases outside the gene matches: 3. CDR3 length equals 15 residues. CDR1 is KGHSH, CDR2 LQKENI, per germline. The CDR3 spells CASSPLAGGADTQYF. DNA for the CDR3: TGTGCCAGCTCACCCCTAGCGGGGGGCGCAGATACGCAGTATTTT.

This chain connects TRBV7-2 to TRBJ1-5; D is unresolved. The CDR3 length is 13 residues. The germline V gene encodes CDR1 SGHTA and CDR2 FQGNSA. The ends were cut back, 4 bases at V and 0 bases at J, with 4 bases in the middle. The CDR3 reads CASSYSSNQPQHF. Written as DNA, the CDR3 is TGTGCCAGCAGCTACAGTAGCAATCAGCCCCAGCATTTT.

The chain uses TRBV2 and TRBJ2-1; 13 bases match TRBD2. The germline CDR1 and CDR2 sequences are SNHLY and FYNNEI. V shed 8 bases, J shed 4 bases, and the junction held 5 bases outside the gene matches. The CDR3 covers 15 residues. This CDR3 reads CASPWTSGGYNEQFF. The CDR3 DNA follows: TGTGCCAGCCCTTGGACTAGCGGGGGATACAATGAGCAGTTCTTC.

The rearrangement uses TRBV18 and TRBJ1-1, with a weak D call TRBD1 (5 bases). Between the trimmed V and J ends, which lost 1 base and 0 bases, there was a span of 9 bases. Germline V CDR1 and CDR2: KGHSH, LQKENI. This CDR3 contains 15 residues. CDR3 nucleotide sequence: TGTGCCAGCTCACCACTCCAGGGCGTGAACACTGAAGCTTTCTTT. It encodes CASSPLQGVNTEAFF.

J is TRBJ1-3 and V is TRBV19; TRBD1 aligns across 7 bases. This CDR3 has 15 residues. The V segment lost 5 bases and the J segment 2 bases; nucleotides outside the gene matches: 6. Germline V gives CDR1 LNHDA, CDR2 SQIVND (reference sequence). The CDR3 sequence: CASSPIDRAGNTIYF. For the CDR3, the DNA is TGTGCCAGTAGTCCTATCGACAGGGCTGGAAACACCATATATTTT.

The chain recombines TRBV4-3 with TRBJ2-7; 8 bases align to TRBD2. The germline V gene encodes CDR1 LGHNA and CDR2 YSLEER. CDR3 length: 15 amino acids. Germline trimming cut 1 base from V and 3 bases from J; bases unmatched to any gene: 5. The CDR3 protein is CASSQGRGVIYEQYF. CDR3 bases: TGCGCCAGCAGCCAAGGGCGGGGGGTAATCTACGAGCAGTACTTC.

The chain joins TRBV5-1 to TRBJ2-1, with 7 bases that match TRBD1. Germline V gene data show CDR1 as SGHRS and CDR2 as YFSETQ. This CDR3 contains 18 residues. With 5 bases clipped from V and 0 bases from J, the junction kept 14 bases outside the gene matches. The CDR3: CASSEYRGSRSSYNEQFF. The CDR3 region has the DNA TGCGCCAGCAGTGAGTACAGGGGATCTAGGAGCTCCTACAATGAGCAGTTCTTC.